Following are 14 T cell receptor beta chains from one sample sequenced in a study of blood T cell repertoires in COVID-19. Data came from immunoSEQ multiplex PCR; TCRdb stores just in-frame clones and leaves some out. Found here are some 270,000 clones, 88% of them singletons; the top ten hold around 3.1%. The sequenced material came from PBMCs or T cells enriched from blood (not recorded which). The receptors come from a woman aged 40 to 50 who had been exposed to COVID-19.

The rearrangement uses TRBV19 and TRBJ2-5; TRBD1 agrees at 7 bases. V lost 8 bases and J lost 3; bases outside the gene matches: 6. The CDR3 spans 13 residues. Per the germline V gene, CDR1 is LNHDA and CDR2 is SQIVND (reference sequence). CDR3 DNA sequence: TGTGCCAGTTCCGGGACAGTAAAAGAGACCCAGTACTTC. Translating it yields CASSGTVKETQYF.

The chain carries TRBV3-1 (or the pseudogene TRBV3-2) and TRBJ1-4; TRBD1 aligns across 9 bases. Germline V lookup: CDR1 LGHDT, CDR2 YNNKEL (reference sequence). The CDR3 is made up of 16 amino acids. V lost 1 base to trimming and J lost 5 bases; unmatched junction nucleotides: 5. The CDR3 is CASSQGGQGWNEKLFF. In DNA, the CDR3 is TGTGCCAGCAGCCAAGGAGGACAGGGGTGGAATGAAAAACTGTTTTTT.

The chain employs TRBV30 and TRBJ1-2, with D possibly TRBD1 on 5 matching bases. CDR3 length: 16 residues. Trimming removed 1 base at V and 8 bases at J, with 23 bases between. The germline gives CDR1 GTSNPN, CDR2 SVGIG (reference sequence). The CDR3 protein is CAWSDTGGFAPGGYTF. Written as DNA, the CDR3 is TGTGCCTGGAGTGATACAGGTGGGTTCGCCCCAGGCGGCTACACCTTC. Filled out from reference TRBV30 and TRBJ1-2, the complete variable domain reads SQTIHQWPATLVQPVGSPLSLECTVEGTSNPNLYWYRQAAGRGLQLLFYSVGIGQISSEVPQNLSASRPQDRQFILSSKKLLLSDSGFYLCAWSDTGGFAPGGYTFGSGTRLTVV.

The V and J genes are TRBV7-9 and TRBJ1-1; 7 bases are a match to TRBD1. Trimming took 5 bases from V and 4 from J; bases not matched to a gene: 4. CDR3 length: 13 amino acids. CDR1 SEHNR and CDR2 FQNEAQ come from the germline V gene (reference sequence). The CDR3 DNA reads TGTGCCAGCAGCCAAGACAGGGTCACTGAAGCTTTCTTT. Translation gives CASSQDRVTEAFF.

V gene TRBV18 combines with J gene TRBJ2-7; 10 bases align to TRBD1. CDR1 is KGHSH and CDR2 is LQKENI in the germline V gene. V trimming: 8 bases; J trimming: 2 bases; junction bases outside the gene matches: 0. CDR3 length equals 12 residues. CDR3 protein: CASGTGAYEQYF. As DNA, the CDR3 is TGTGCCAGCGGGACAGGGGCCTACGAGCAGTACTTC.

This clone was recorded once. The CDR3 region has the DNA TGTGCCACCCTACAGTGGGGCCTTAATGAAAAACTGTTTTTT. Its translation is CATLQWGLNEKLFF. V gene TRBV28 combines with J gene TRBJ1-4; possibly TRBD1 for D (5 bases). With 10 bases removed from V and 4 bases from J, the gap between germline ends came to 16 bases. The germline V gene encodes CDR1 MDHEN and CDR2 SYDVKM. The CDR3 has 14 amino acids.

This clone was detected once. The rearrangement joins TRBV29-1 to TRBJ2-5; D gene unclear. Germline V lookup: CDR1 SQVTM, CDR2 ANQGSEA. This CDR3 is built from 11 residues. V lost 7 bases to trimming and J lost 8 bases, with 14 bases between them. For the CDR3, the DNA is TGCAGCGCCCGTTTCGGTCTAACCCAGTACTTC. As protein: CSARFGLTQYF.

This chain joins TRBV6-5 and TRBJ1-1, with D unresolved. The V gene's germline CDR1 is MNHEY and CDR2 SVGAGI. This CDR3 is built from 15 residues. Trimming took 0 bases from V and 0 from J, leaving 8 bases between them. The DNA for the CDR3 is TGTGCCAGCAGTTACTCGTTAGGAGTGAACACTGAAGCTTTCTTT. The encoded protein is CASSYSLGVNTEAFF.

The rearrangement joins TRBV4-1 to TRBJ1-5; D is ambiguous. Germline assignment: CDR1 MGHRA and CDR2 YSYEKL. V lost 0 bases and J lost 4, with 7 bases in between. CDR3 size: 14 residues. The DNA for the CDR3 is TGCGCCAGCAGCCAAGATATATATAATCAGCCCCAGCATTTT. Translation gives CASSQDIYNQPQHF.

V gene TRBV12-5 combines with J gene TRBJ1-1; the D is unclear. CDR1 and CDR2 from the germline V gene are LGHNT and FRNRAP. The CDR3 is 16 amino acids. Trimming cost V 0 bases and J 1 base, with 12 bases left between them. The CDR3 DNA reads TGTGCTAGTGGTTTGGTATTGCACTCTCCGAACACTGAAGCTTTCTTT. Its translation is CASGLVLHSPNTEAFF.

V usage is TRBV2 and J usage is TRBJ1-1; tentatively, D is TRBD1 (6 bases). Germline CDR1 and CDR2: SNHLY and FYNNEI. The CDR3 covers 15 residues. V was pared by 5 bases and J by 1 base, with 14 bases between. CDR3 DNA: TGTGCCAGCAGTCCATGGGGGCCCCGGAACACTGAAGCTTTCTTT. Translation: CASSPWGPRNTEAFF.

The chain has TRBV4-3 and TRBJ1-1; no reliable D call. Germline V CDR1 and CDR2: LGHNA, YSLEER. The CDR3 extends over 16 amino acids. Trimming stripped 1 base from V and 2 bases from J, with 14 bases between. The CDR3 DNA sequence: TGCGCCAGCAGCCAAGTCGCCGGACTGACTAACACTGAAGCTTTCTTT. As protein: CASSQVAGLTNTEAFF.

The gene calls are TRBV27 and TRBJ1-5; 7 bases are shared with TRBD1. The CDR3 loop spans 16 amino acids. Germline V gene data show CDR1 as MNHEY and CDR2 as SMNVEV (reference sequence). V trimming: 5 bases; J trimming: 7 bases; junction bases outside the gene matches: 14. The chain's CDR3 is CASSGGGFQGEQPQHF. The CDR3 DNA sequence: TGTGCCAGCAGTGGTGGTGGCTTCCAGGGGGAGCAGCCCCAGCATTTT.

The chain has TRBV6-6 and TRBJ2-7; 12 nucleotides match TRBD2. The ends lost 6 bases at V and 4 bases at J; junction bases unmatched: 7. The CDR3 totals 15 residues. The germline gives CDR1 MNHNY, CDR2 SVGAGI (reference sequence). The CDR3 sequence is CASSASGRAWYEQYV. CDR3 sequence (DNA): TGTGCCAGCAGCGCTAGCGGGAGGGCCTGGTACGAGCAGTACGTC.